Given below is one TCR beta chain in context. The repertoire was sequenced with immunoSEQ multiplex PCR; TCRdb's copy has only in-frame clones and lacks some. The sample records about 14,000 clones, approximately 71% being singletons. Germline CDR1 LNHDA, CDR2 SQIVND (reference sequence). Trimming cost V 3 bases and J 2 bases, with 14 bases left between them. The CDR3 extends over 15 amino acids. The sample comes from a study of T cells after somatic rescue of genetic block. The source material was peripheral blood mononuclear cells (PBMCs). The TCR originated in a man younger than 35. The chain has TRBV19 and TRBJ2-7; D gene ambiguous. The CDR3 sequence is CASSIGHQFTYEQYF. The CDR3 nucleotides are TGTGCCAGTAGTATTGGCCACCAATTTACCTACGAGCAGTACTTC.